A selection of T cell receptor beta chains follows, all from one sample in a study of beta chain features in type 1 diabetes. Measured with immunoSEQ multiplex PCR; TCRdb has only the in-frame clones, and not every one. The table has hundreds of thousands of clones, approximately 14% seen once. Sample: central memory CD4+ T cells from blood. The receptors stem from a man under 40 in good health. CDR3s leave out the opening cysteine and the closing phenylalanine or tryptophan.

CDR3: ASSFSQGIEKLF
J: TRBJ1-4
V: TRBV6-6

CDR3: ASSFLVSGANVLT
J: TRBJ2-6
V: TRBV5-1

CDR3: ASSSTSEEWTADQPQH
J: TRBJ1-5
V: TRBV5-1

CDR3: ASSKGSPYEQY
J: TRBJ2-7
V: TRBV27

CDR3: SVEVRISYNEQF
J: TRBJ2-1
V: TRBV29-1

CDR3: ASSSLAGDTDTQY
J: TRBJ2-3
V: TRBV6-1

CDR3: ASSPGQSSGNTIY
J: TRBJ1-3
V: TRBV18

CDR3: ASSPGTVTYEQY
J: TRBJ2-7
V: TRBV7-9

CDR3: ASSLIGPGNEQF
J: TRBJ2-1
V: TRBV7-2

CDR3: ASKLGTTTGETQY
J: TRBJ2-5
V: TRBV2

CDR3: ASSPMRGELF
J: TRBJ2-2
V: TRBV7-9

CDR3: ASSPRTGGGNTIY
J: TRBJ1-3
V: TRBV11-2

CDR3: ASSPAGFGTSPTQY
J: TRBJ2-5
V: TRBV7-9

CDR3: ASSPSTSGISDTQY
J: TRBJ2-3
V: TRBV5-1

CDR3: ATSRDLQGLGPQH
J: TRBJ1-5
V: TRBV15

CDR3: ASSLAGAVGYT
J: TRBJ1-2
V: TRBV7-2

CDR3: ASSPGGVGREQY
J: TRBJ2-7
V: TRBV18

CDR3: ASSQDYNTEAF
J: TRBJ1-1
V: TRBV4-1

CDR3: ASSFPGKGETQY
J: TRBJ2-5
V: TRBV7-3

CDR3: ASKAQGAGGYT
J: TRBJ1-2
V: TRBV28

CDR3: ASSRDSYNEQF
J: TRBJ2-1
V: TRBV5-1

CDR3: ASCQDGNQPQH
J: TRBJ1-5
V: TRBV18

CDR3: ASSRYSSGNTIY
J: TRBJ1-3
V: TRBV14

CDR3: ASGDRVNYGYT
J: TRBJ1-2
V: TRBV2

CDR3: ASSQDNQGANT
J: TRBJ1-2
V: TRBV4-1

CDR3: ASSSLGDEKLF
J: TRBJ1-4
V: TRBV14

CDR3: ATRPGLAGGDKQF
J: TRBJ2-1
V: TRBV6-1

CDR3: ASSHNQGYEQY
J: TRBJ2-7
V: TRBV4-3

CDR3: ATSRDLGEAF
J: TRBJ1-1
V: TRBV15

CDR3: ASSLISGGTDTQY
J: TRBJ2-3
V: TRBV7-6

CDR3: ASSLDRRQPQH
J: TRBJ1-5
V: TRBV11-3

CDR3: ASSPNRGSTDTQY
J: TRBJ2-3
V: TRBV7-9

CDR3: ASSQGTGLSGYT
J: TRBJ1-2
V: TRBV7-2

CDR3: ASSGGEETQY
J: TRBJ2-5
V: TRBV6-1

CDR3: SGSTGIDYGYT
J: TRBJ1-2
V: TRBV29-1

CDR3: ASSPAVGQGNEQF
J: TRBJ2-1
V: TRBV7-2

CDR3: ASSLGTQETQY
J: TRBJ2-5
V: TRBV11-2

CDR3: ASSLGTSNTGELF
J: TRBJ2-2
V: TRBV5-6

CDR3: ASSLEYRGLVNTEAF
J: TRBJ1-1
V: TRBV11-3

CDR3: ASSQDNQGSPYGYT
J: TRBJ1-2
V: TRBV4-3

CDR3: ASSFTGTGGADGYT
J: TRBJ1-2
V: TRBV9

CDR3: ASSQGADRGTEAF
J: TRBJ1-1
V: TRBV4-3

CDR3: AISDLVITNEKLF
J: TRBJ1-4
V: TRBV10-3

CDR3: ASSFEGARETQY
J: TRBJ2-5
V: TRBV27

CDR3: ASSVSGGYGYT
J: TRBJ1-2
V: TRBV6-6

CDR3: ASSLFGRAISTQY
J: TRBJ2-3
V: TRBV27

CDR3: ASSRGGSNQPQH
J: TRBJ1-5
V: TRBV4-2

CDR3: ASSLGGSTYNEQF
J: TRBJ2-1
V: TRBV11-2

CDR3: AWDRGQETQY
J: TRBJ2-5
V: TRBV30

CDR3: ASSPTSLQY
J: TRBJ2-3
V: TRBV7-2

CDR3: AWSGQTAFYGYT
J: TRBJ1-2
V: TRBV30

CDR3: ASSQDSYAGNTGELF
J: TRBJ2-2
V: TRBV5-4

CDR3: ASSHDSPYNSPLH
J: TRBJ1-6
V: TRBV14